A single sample is the source of the 5 T cell receptor beta chains below, sequenced in a study of blood T cells in healthy people across ages. A sample-barcoded 5' primer and a J-beta primer mix were used in a second PCR of about 6 to 11 cycles. TCRdb processed the 5' RACE reads anew with MiXCR; each CDR3 protein has one entry. The sample includes roughly 730,000 distinct CDR3 sequences, more than 50% of them seen just once. Sequences were obtained from blood. Receptors were obtained from a man aged 35-49 years in good health.

The table lists this clonotype with a few counts. This rearrangement joins TRBV6-6 to TRBJ2-3; 10 bases map to TRBD2. The CDR3 runs 15 residues. J gave up 4 bases and V 4 bases, and 5 bases lay outside the gene matches. The germline CDR1 and CDR2 sequences are MNHNY and SVGAGI (reference sequence). The CDR3 DNA is TGTGCCAGCAGTTGGAGCGGGGGGGCTTCAGATACGCAGTATTTT. It codes for CASSWSGGASDTQYF.

The chain couples TRBV6-2 or TRBV6-3 to TRBJ2-7; D unclear. From germline, CDR1 is MNHEY and CDR2 SVGEGT. CDR3 size: 15 residues. With 2 bases removed from V and 0 bases from J, the gap between germline ends came to 11 bases. CDR3 sequence: CASSYTRRSSYEQYF. The CDR3, as DNA: TGTGCCAGCAGTTACACGCGACGCAGCTCCTACGAGCAGTACTTC.

The rearrangement uses TRBV20-1 and TRBJ2-5, with TRBD2 matching over 9 bases. Germline values: CDR1 DFQATT, CDR2 SNEGSKA (reference sequence). V was clipped by 3 bases and J by 5 bases; unmatched bases: 13. The CDR3 has 16 amino acids. CDR3 nucleotides: TGCAGTGCTAGTAACGCGGGGGGGCCGGCTCCGGAGACCCAGTACTTC. Its protein is CSASNAGGPAPETQYF.

This clonotype was seen a few times. One junction end does not reproduce the germline sequence, and a read error may be involved. The chain couples TRBV20-1 to TRBJ2-5, with D possibly matching TRBD1 (5 bases). Germline CDR1 and CDR2: DFQATT and SNEGSKA (reference sequence). This CDR3 contains 11 residues. CDR3 DNA: TGTCAGGGTTCGAATAGGGAGACCCAGTACTTC. This translates into CQGSNRETQYF.

This clonotype was counted many times. This chain joins TRBV6-1 and TRBJ2-7; perhaps D is TRBD1 or TRBD2 (5 bases each). V lost 3 bases, J lost 0 bases, and 12 bases lay in between. The germline gives CDR1 MNHNS, CDR2 SASEGT. The length of the CDR3 is 15 residues. The chain's CDR3 is CASSDSYGASYEQYF. The CDR3 nucleotides are TGTGCCAGCAGTGACTCCTACGGGGCCTCCTACGAGCAGTACTTC.